This T cell receptor (beta chain) was sequenced during a study of T cell changes during pregnancy in multiple sclerosis. The assay was immunoSEQ multiplex PCR, and TCRdb's table has in-frame clones only and misses some. This table holds 45,000 or so clones, approximately 90% found once. Germline CDR1 and CDR2: MNHEY and SVGAGI. The CDR3 totals 15 residues. Trimming shortened V by 5 bases and J by 3 bases, and 15 bases separated the two germline ends. The input for sequencing was CD8+ T cells from peripheral blood mononuclear cells, taken in the second trimester of pregnancy. The clonotype originates from a female donor with multiple sclerosis, enrolled in a pregnancy study. The rearrangement joins TRBV6-5 to TRBJ2-3; tentatively, D is TRBD1 (6 bases). The CDR3 is CASSPLTGLTDTQYF. The DNA for the CDR3 is TGTGCCAGCAGTCCCTTGACAGGATTAACAGATACGCAGTATTTT.